These T cell receptor beta chains were read from a single sample in a study of cytomegalovirus exposure and HLA in healthy donors. Only in-frame clones appear in the TCRdb table, and some are missing; sequencing was by immunoSEQ multiplex PCR. The sample data list 80,000 to 95,000 clones. The specimen sequenced was PBMCs. These receptors came from a man in his forties or fifties in good health and CMV-seropositive. CDR3s include the opening cysteine and the closing phenylalanine or tryptophan. The D gene is left open where the match is weak.

V gene	D gene	J gene	CDR3 DNA	CDR3 protein
TRBV11-2	.	TRBJ2-1	TGTGCCAGCCGACAGGTTTTACCTGAGCAGTTCTTC	CASRQVLPEQFF
TRBV5-1	TRBD2	TRBJ2-7	TGCGCCAGCAGCACTAGCGGGAGTAACCACGAGCAGTACTTC	CASSTSGSNHEQYF
TRBV7-9	.	TRBJ1-1	TGTGCCAGCAGGACCGGGACACTAAACACTGAAGCTTTCTTT	CASRTGTLNTEAFF
TRBV4-2	TRBD2	TRBJ2-5	TGTGCCAGCAGCCAGGGACTAGCGGCTCAGGGTGAGACCCAGTACTTC	CASSQGLAAQGETQYF
TRBV4-3	TRBD2	TRBJ2-1	TGCGCCAGCAGCCAAGATCTAGGACTAGCGGGTCGCAATGAGCAGTTCTTC	CASSQDLGLAGRNEQFF
TRBV9	.	TRBJ1-2	TGTGCCAGCAGCCTAATCCCTGGGGGGGCTCATGGCTACACCTTC	CASSLIPGGAHGYTF
TRBV6-9	TRBD1	TRBJ2-2	TGTGCCAGCAGTCTGACAGGGGGCAAGGGAATAAACACCGGGGAGCTGTTTTTT	CASSLTGGKGINTGELFF
TRBV15	.	TRBJ1-5	TGTGCCACCAGCAGAGATCGAGGTAGCAATCAGCCCCAGCATTTT	CATSRDRGSNQPQHF
TRBV9	.	TRBJ1-3	TGTGCCAGCAGCGTAGGAGGGGGTGAGCTCTTGGGAAACACCATATATTTT	CASSVGGGELLGNTIYF
TRBV7-9	.	TRBJ2-1	TGTGCCAGCAGCTCTCTATGGGGCTCCTCCTACAATGAGCAGTTCTTC	CASSSLWGSSYNEQFF
TRBV29-1	TRBD2	TRBJ2-1	TGCAGCGTTGGGGCTAGCGGGAGTCACGCCTACAATGAGCAGTTCTTC	CSVGASGSHAYNEQFF
TRBV9	.	TRBJ2-1	TGTGCCAGCAGCTCCGGAGGAGGGAGAGGCTTTGAGCAGTTCTTC	CASSSGGGRGFEQFF
TRBV18	.	TRBJ1-4	TGTGCCAGCTCACCACCTCCTCAGGAAGGTTTACGAGAAAAACTGTTTTTT	CASSPPPQEGLREKLFF
TRBV30	.	TRBJ1-2	TGTGCCTGGAGTGTACCCGGTTATGGCTACACCTTC	CAWSVPGYGYTF
TRBV29-1	.	TRBJ1-1	TGCAGCGTTGCCGAGCAGGGGAACACTGAAGCTTTCTTT	CSVAEQGNTEAFF
TRBV7-6	.	TRBJ2-3	TGTGCCAGCAGCTTACAAGGGAGTATAGATACGCAGTATTTT	CASSLQGSIDTQYF
TRBV6-1	TRBD2	TRBJ2-2	TGTGCCAGCAGTCTCGGTCTAGCGGGGGTCGGGGAGCTGTTTTTT	CASSLGLAGVGELFF
TRBV13	.	TRBJ2-4	TGTGCCAGCAGCTTAGCAGGGGCCGGGGACAAAAACATTCAGTACTTC	CASSLAGAGDKNIQYF
TRBV9	.	TRBJ1-1	TGTGCCAGCAGCGAGAACCTTACAGAAGCGAACACTGAAGCTTTCTTT	CASSENLTEANTEAFF
TRBV9	.	TRBJ2-1	TGTGCCAACAGCAGGGGTGGCTCGGGAGGCAATGAGCAGTTCTTC	CANSRGGSGGNEQFF
TRBV19	TRBD2	TRBJ2-1	TGTGCCAGTAGCAAGACTAGCGGGGTATACAATGAGCAGTTCTTC	CASSKTSGVYNEQFF
TRBV5-4	TRBD1	TRBJ2-5	TGTGCCAGCAGCCAGGGACAGGTTCAAGAGACCCAGTACTTC	CASSQGQVQETQYF
TRBV4-3	TRBD2	TRBJ2-1	TGCGCCAGCAGCTCCGGGCGAGCTAGCGGTAATGAGCAGTTCTTC	CASSSGRASGNEQFF
TRBV6-5	TRBD2	TRBJ2-7	TGTGCCAGCAGTTACCCTTCGGCGGGAGGGGTCGAGCAGTACTTC	CASSYPSAGGVEQYF
TRBV19	.	TRBJ2-2	TGTGCCAGTAGTCCCAGGGGTACAATTCGGACCGGGGAGCTGTTTTTT	CASSPRGTIRTGELFF
TRBV11-3	.	TRBJ1-4	TGTGCCAGCAGCTTAGGTTATATTGGCGACAGTCGACTGTTTTTT	CASSLGYIGDSRLFF
TRBV12-5	TRBD1	TRBJ1-1	TGTGCTACAAGACAGGGGGGTCCCATGTTGAACACTGAAGCTTTCTTT	CATRQGGPMLNTEAFF
TRBV7-2	TRBD1	TRBJ2-4	TGTGCCAGCAGCTTAGTTGGGACAGGGCCAAACATTCAGTACTTC	CASSLVGTGPNIQYF
TRBV5-5	TRBD2	TRBJ2-2	TGTGCCAGCAGCTTGTTTCTAGCGGGAGCCGGGGAGCTGTTTTTT	CASSLFLAGAGELFF
TRBV10-3	TRBD2	TRBJ2-1	TGTGCCATCAGAAAAATGACTAGCGGGCACAATGAGCAGTTCTTC	CAIRKMTSGHNEQFF
TRBV4-3	.	TRBJ2-2	TGCGCCAGCAGCTCACCGACACTAGCATCGGGCACCGGGGAGCTGTTTTTT	CASSSPTLASGTGELFF
TRBV27	.	TRBJ2-1	TGTGCCAGCAAAGAGCAATCCAATGAGCAGTTCTTC	CASKEQSNEQFF
TRBV7-2	.	TRBJ2-3	TGTGCCAGCAGCTTCGGGGAGATCACAGATACGCAGTATTTT	CASSFGEITDTQYF
TRBV6-1	.	TRBJ1-4	TGTGCCAGCAGTGACAGGGGAATGAGTGAAAAACTGTTTTTT	CASSDRGMSEKLFF
TRBV14	.	TRBJ1-1	TGTGCCAGCAGCAGCGGGCTTCGACGGACTGAAGCTTTCTTT	CASSSGLRRTEAFF
TRBV4-2	TRBD2	TRBJ2-5	TGTGCCAGCAGCCAAGGGGTGGCTAGCGGACAAGAGACCCAGTACTTC	CASSQGVASGQETQYF
TRBV6-6	TRBD1	TRBJ2-7	TGTGCCAGCACGACAGGGCACGAGCAGTACTTC	CASTTGHEQYF
TRBV4-3	.	TRBJ2-2	TGCGCCAGCAGCCAAGATTGGACAGCCATAACCGGGGAGCTGTTTTTT	CASSQDWTAITGELFF
TRBV18	.	TRBJ2-1	TGTGCCAGCTCACTTGCGACAACCGAAAATGAGCAGTTCTTC	CASSLATTENEQFF
TRBV18	TRBD1	TRBJ1-2	TGTGCCAGCTCACCACCGAAAGGGACAGGGGGAATCGGTGGCTACACCTTC	CASSPPKGTGGIGGYTF
TRBV29-1	.	TRBJ2-2	TGCAGCGTTGTCCCGGGAGTCGCGAACACCGGGGAGCTGTTTTTT	CSVVPGVANTGELFF
TRBV19	TRBD1	TRBJ2-1	TGTGCCAGTAGCGGACAGGGGGGCTTGGAGCAGTTCTTC	CASSGQGGLEQFF
TRBV29-1	.	TRBJ2-1	TGCAGCGTTGAAGGGGCATTTGGAGGGAGAACCTACAATGAGCAGTTCTTC	CSVEGAFGGRTYNEQFF
TRBV19	TRBD1	TRBJ1-1	TGTGCCAGTAGAGCCCAGGGGGAAACTGAAGCTTTCTTT	CASRAQGETEAFF
TRBV9	.	TRBJ1-3	TGTGCCAGCAGTCACACCACCGACTCTGGAAACACCATATATTTT	CASSHTTDSGNTIYF
TRBV7-9	TRBD2	TRBJ2-1	TGTGCCAGCAGTTCGGGACTAGCGGTCGATGAGCAGTTCTTC	CASSSGLAVDEQFF